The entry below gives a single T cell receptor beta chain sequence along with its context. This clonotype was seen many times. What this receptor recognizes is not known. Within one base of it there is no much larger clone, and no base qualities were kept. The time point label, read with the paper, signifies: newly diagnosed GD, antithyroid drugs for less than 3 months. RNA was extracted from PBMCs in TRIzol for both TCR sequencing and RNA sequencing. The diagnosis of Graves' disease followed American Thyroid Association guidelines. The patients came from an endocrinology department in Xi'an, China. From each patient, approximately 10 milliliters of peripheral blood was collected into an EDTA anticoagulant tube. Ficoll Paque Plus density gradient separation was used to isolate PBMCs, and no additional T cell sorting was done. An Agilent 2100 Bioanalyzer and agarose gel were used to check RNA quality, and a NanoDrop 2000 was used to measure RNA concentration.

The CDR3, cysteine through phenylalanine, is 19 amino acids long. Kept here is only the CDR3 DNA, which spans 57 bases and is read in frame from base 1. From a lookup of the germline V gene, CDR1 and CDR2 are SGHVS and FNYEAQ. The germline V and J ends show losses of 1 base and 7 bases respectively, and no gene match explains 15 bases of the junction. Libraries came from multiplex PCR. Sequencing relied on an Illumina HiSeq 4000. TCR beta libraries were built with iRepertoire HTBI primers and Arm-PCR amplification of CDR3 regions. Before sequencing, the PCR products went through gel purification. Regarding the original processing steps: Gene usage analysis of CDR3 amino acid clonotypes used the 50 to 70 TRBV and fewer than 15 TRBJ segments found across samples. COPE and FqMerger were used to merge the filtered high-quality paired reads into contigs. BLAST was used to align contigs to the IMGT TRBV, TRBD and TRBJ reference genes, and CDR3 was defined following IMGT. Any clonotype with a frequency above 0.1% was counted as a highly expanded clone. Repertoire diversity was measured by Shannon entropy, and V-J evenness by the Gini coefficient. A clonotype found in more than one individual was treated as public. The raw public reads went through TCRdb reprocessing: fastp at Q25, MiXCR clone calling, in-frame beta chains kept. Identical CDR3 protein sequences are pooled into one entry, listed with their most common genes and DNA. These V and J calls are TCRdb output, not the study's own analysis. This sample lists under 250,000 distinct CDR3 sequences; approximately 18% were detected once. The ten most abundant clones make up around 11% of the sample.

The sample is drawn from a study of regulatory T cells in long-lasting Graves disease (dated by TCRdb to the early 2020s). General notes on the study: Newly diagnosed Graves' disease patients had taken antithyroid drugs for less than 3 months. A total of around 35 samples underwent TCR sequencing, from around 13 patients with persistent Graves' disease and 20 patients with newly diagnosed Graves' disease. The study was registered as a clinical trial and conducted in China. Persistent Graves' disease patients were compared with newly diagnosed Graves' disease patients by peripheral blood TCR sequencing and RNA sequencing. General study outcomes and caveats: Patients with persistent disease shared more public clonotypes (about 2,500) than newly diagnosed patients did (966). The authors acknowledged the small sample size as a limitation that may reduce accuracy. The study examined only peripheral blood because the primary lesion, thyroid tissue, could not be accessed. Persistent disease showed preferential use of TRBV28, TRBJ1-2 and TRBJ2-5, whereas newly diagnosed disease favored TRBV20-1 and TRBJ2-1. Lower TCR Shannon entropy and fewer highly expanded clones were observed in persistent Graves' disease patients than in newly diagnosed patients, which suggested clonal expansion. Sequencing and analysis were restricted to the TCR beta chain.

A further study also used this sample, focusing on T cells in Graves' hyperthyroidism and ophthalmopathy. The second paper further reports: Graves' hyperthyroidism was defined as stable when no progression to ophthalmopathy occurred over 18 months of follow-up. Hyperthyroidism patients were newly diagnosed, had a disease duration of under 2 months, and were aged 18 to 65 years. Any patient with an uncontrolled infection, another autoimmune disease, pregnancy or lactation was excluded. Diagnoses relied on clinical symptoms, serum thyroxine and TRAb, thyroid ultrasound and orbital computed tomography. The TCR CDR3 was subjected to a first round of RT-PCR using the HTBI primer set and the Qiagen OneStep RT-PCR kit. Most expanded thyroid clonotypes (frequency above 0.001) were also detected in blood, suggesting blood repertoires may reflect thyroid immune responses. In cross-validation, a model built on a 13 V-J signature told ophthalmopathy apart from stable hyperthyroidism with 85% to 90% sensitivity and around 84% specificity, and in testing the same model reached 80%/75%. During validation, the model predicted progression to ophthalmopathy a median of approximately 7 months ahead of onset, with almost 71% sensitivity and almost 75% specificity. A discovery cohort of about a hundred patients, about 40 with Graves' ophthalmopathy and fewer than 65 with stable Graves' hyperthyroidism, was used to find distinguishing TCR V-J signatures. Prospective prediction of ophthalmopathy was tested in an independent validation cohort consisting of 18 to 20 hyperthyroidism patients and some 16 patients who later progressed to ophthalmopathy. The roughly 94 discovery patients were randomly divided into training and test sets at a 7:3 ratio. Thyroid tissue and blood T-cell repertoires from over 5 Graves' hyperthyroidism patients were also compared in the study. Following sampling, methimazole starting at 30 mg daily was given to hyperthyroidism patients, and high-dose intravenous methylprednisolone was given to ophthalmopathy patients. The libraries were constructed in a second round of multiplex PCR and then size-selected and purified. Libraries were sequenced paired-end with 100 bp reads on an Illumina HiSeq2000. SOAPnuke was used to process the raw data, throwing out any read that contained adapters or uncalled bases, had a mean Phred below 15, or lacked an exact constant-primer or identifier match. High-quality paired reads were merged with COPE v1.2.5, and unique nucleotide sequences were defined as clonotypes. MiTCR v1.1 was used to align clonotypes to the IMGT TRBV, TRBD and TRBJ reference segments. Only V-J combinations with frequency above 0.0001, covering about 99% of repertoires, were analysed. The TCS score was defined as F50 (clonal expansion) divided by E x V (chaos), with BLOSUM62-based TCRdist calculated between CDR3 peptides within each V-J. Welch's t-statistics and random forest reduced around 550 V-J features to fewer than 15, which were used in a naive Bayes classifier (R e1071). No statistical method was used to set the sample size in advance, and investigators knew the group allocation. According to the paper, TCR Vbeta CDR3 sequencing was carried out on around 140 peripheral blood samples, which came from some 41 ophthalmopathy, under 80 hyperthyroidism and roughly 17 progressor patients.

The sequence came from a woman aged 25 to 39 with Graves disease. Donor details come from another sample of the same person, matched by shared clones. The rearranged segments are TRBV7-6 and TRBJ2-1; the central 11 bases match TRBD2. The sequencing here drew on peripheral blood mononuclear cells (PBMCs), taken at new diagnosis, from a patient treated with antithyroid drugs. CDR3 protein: CASSLGPPTASSGGNEQFF. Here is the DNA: TGTGCCAGCAGCTTAGGGCCCCCTACAGCATCTAGCGGGGGGAATGAGCAGTTCTTC.